The rows below give T cell receptor beta chains drawn from one sample of a study of T cell repertoires in cytomegalovirus infection. These receptors have no identified antigens. TCRdb ran MiXCR on the reads and lists one entry per CDR3 protein. The sample lists around 750,000 distinct CDR3 sequences, roughly 33% seen once, with around 11% in the top ten. This sample comprised cultured CD8+ T cells from PBMCs, obtained from culture after CMV antigen stimulation. These receptors all stem from a human donor in good health (CMV status not recorded). Some clones in this sample may be carry-over from other donors' samples. The CDR3 runs from the conserved cysteine through the conserved F or W. Fields, in order: clone size, V gene, J gene, CDR3 protein. Where a row states a size, it is once, few, many or the class of an expanded clone; other rows omit it.

NA,TRBV28,TRBJ2-1,CASSFRTNLYNEQFF
many,TRBV12-3/TRBV12-4,TRBJ1-5,CASSSYSGFDNQPQHF
few,TRBV18,TRBJ2-7,CASSHPGQGLYEQYF
NA,TRBV20-1,TRBJ2-2,CSARDYAANTGELFF
few,TRBV10-2,TRBJ2-7,CASKTGTGSAEQYF
few,TRBV12-3/TRBV12-4,TRBJ1-5,CASSFLVQAYSNQPQHF
NA,TRBV4-2,TRBJ2-5,CASSQRTLGREKETQYF
NA,TRBV2,TRBJ2-1,CASSEAVTSSYNEQFF
few,TRBV11-1,TRBJ2-1,CASSFLRQGTFSSYNEQFF
NA,TRBV19,TRBJ1-2,CASSPPDGTGAGNNGYTF